These 28 T cell receptor beta chains were sequenced from one sample in a study of blood T cell repertoires in COVID-19. Generated by immunoSEQ multiplex PCR, the TCRdb table keeps only in-frame clones and is missing some. This sample yields under 200,000 clones, of which roughly nine tenths are seen a single time; 0.7% to 0.95% belongs to the top ten. The specimen sequenced was peripheral blood. These receptors all stem from a woman in her 70s with acute or convalescent COVID-19.

The J gene is TRBJ1-2, the V gene TRBV7-9, with 10 nucleotides matching TRBD1. This CDR3 comprises 18 residues. The V segment lost 4 bases and the J segment 8 bases; nucleotides outside the gene matches: 19. The germline V gene encodes CDR1 SEHNR and CDR2 FQNEAQ (reference sequence). The CDR3 sequence is CASSSHSGTGVLQGGYTF. In DNA, the CDR3 is TGTGCCAGCAGCTCTCATTCCGGGACAGGGGTTCTCCAGGGAGGCTACACCTTC. Full variable domain (remainder filled in from reference TRBV7-9 and TRBJ1-2): DTGVSQNPRHKITKRGQNVTFRCDPISEHNRLYWYRQTLGQGPEFLTYFQNEAQLEKSRLLSDRFSAERPKGSFSTLEIQRTEQGDSAMYLCASSSHSGTGVLQGGYTFGSGTRLTVV.

The chain couples TRBV11-3 to TRBJ2-1; 12 positions match TRBD2. Trimming at V came to 5 bases and at J to 8 bases, leaving 13 bases not matched to a gene. CDR1 and CDR2 from the germline V gene are SGHNT and YENEEA. The CDR3 spans 17 residues. CDR3 in DNA: TGTGCCAGCAGCCCACTGACTAGCGGGAGATTCGGTCATGAGCAGTTCTTC. Protein product: CASSPLTSGRFGHEQFF.

V gene TRBV7-9 combines with J gene TRBJ2-1, with 11 bases fitting TRBD1. The germline CDR1 and CDR2 sequences are SEHNR and FQNEAQ (reference sequence). This CDR3 has 16 amino acids. Trimming cost V 5 bases and J 6 bases; bases outside gene matches: 9. The CDR3 bases are TGTGCCAGCAGCCCGATGGACAGGGGGCCTTTCAATGAGCAGTTCTTC. It translates to CASSPMDRGPFNEQFF.

This clone is a singleton in its sample. The gene calls are TRBV5-1 and TRBJ1-1, with 10 positions matching TRBD1. The germline V gene has CDR1 SGHRS and CDR2 YFSETQ. CDR3 size: 18 residues. Trimming at V came to 0 bases and at J to 4 bases, leaving 12 bases not matched to a gene. The CDR3 DNA follows: TGCGCCAGCAGCTTGGTAGCGGGCCCGGGGACAGGGGTCACTGAAGCTTTCTTT. It is translated as CASSLVAGPGTGVTEAFF.

V and J are TRBV7-9 and TRBJ1-3; the D gene is possibly TRBD1 (5 bases). The CDR3 length is 15 residues. The V and J ends lost 5 bases and 2 bases respectively, with 13 bases between them. Germline CDR1 and CDR2: SEHNR and FQNEAQ (reference sequence). The CDR3 nucleotides read TGTGCCAGCAGCCAGTCCGGGGGAGCTGGAAACACCATATATTTT. It yields the protein CASSQSGGAGNTIYF.

The chain recombines TRBV19 with TRBJ2-7; perhaps TRBD1 as D (6 bases). V lost 5 bases and J lost 3, with 14 bases in between. Germline V gives CDR1 LNHDA, CDR2 SQIVND (reference sequence). CDR3 length: 14 amino acids. As DNA, the CDR3 is TGTGCCAGTAGTTCCCGGATGGACAGCTACGAGCAGTACTTC. Translated, it gives CASSSRMDSYEQYF.

The count of this clone is one. Distinct nucleotide sequences in the sample also encode this CDR3. This chain's CDR3 is CASSLQENTEAFF. The CDR3 DNA sequence: TGTGCCAGCAGTTTACAGGAGAACACTGAAGCTTTCTTT. The gene calls are TRBV5-4 and TRBJ1-1, with D possibly matching TRBD1 (5 bases). This CDR3 is built from 13 residues. V was trimmed by 5 bases and J by 1 base, leaving 9 bases between them. Germline values: CDR1 SGHNT, CDR2 YYREEE (reference sequence).

This chain joins TRBV2 and TRBJ1-1; the D gene is possibly TRBD1 (5 bases). Germline V CDR1 and CDR2: SNHLY, FYNNEI. V was trimmed by 9 bases and J by 1 base, leaving 15 bases between them. CDR3 length: 14 residues. The CDR3 bases are TGTGCCAGTATGGAGGGGACGGGGAACACTGAAGCTTTCTTT. Translated: CASMEGTGNTEAFF.

This chain connects TRBV10-2 to TRBJ1-6, with a weak D call TRBD1 (5 bases). V gave up 3 bases and J gave up 14 bases, with 26 bases separating them. In germline, CDR1 is WSHSY, CDR2 SAAADI. The CDR3 covers 17 residues. In nucleotides, the CDR3 is TGCGCCAGCAGTGATTCTTCTGGTCCGGGCCGCTCGGGGGCCCTCCACTTT. This gives the protein CASSDSSGPGRSGALHF.

This rearrangement joins TRBV27 to TRBJ2-1; 10 bases align to TRBD1. Germline V lookup: CDR1 MNHEY, CDR2 SMNVEV (reference sequence). V lost 4 bases, J lost 4 bases, and 19 bases stayed unmatched. This CDR3 region has 20 residues. CDR3 amino acids: CASSSLRTGGIFRGYNEQFF. CDR3 bases: TGTGCCAGCAGTTCACTCCGGACAGGGGGTATTTTCCGCGGTTACAATGAGCAGTTCTTC.

V usage is TRBV5-1 and J usage is TRBJ1-1, with 7 bases lining up with TRBD1. CDR1 and CDR2 (germline): SGHRS, YFSETQ. With V trimmed by 0 bases and J by 1 base, 0 bases remained unmatched. This CDR3 spans 14 amino acids. The DNA for the CDR3 is TGCGCCAGCAGCTTGGACAGGGGGAACACTGAAGCTTTCTTT. It specifies CASSLDRGNTEAFF.

This chain uses TRBV4-3 with TRBJ2-7; D is possibly TRBD2 (6 bases). CDR1 and CDR2 (germline): LGHNA, YSLEER. Trimming took 3 bases from V and 1 from J, leaving 10 bases between them. The CDR3 covers 14 residues. The CDR3, as DNA: TGCGCCAGCAGCCAGAGGAGGGGTTCCTACGAGCAGTACTTC. The encoded protein is CASSQRRGSYEQYF.

The chain links TRBV28 to TRBJ1-4; D is undetermined. This CDR3 contains 12 residues. V was cut by 7 bases and J by 8 bases, with 11 bases left in between. CDR1 is MDHEN and CDR2 is SYDVKM in the germline V gene. This CDR3 reads CASTTAGEKLFF. The CDR3 region has the DNA TGTGCCAGCACCACCGCGGGGGAAAAACTGTTTTTT.

The rearrangement links TRBV7-2 to TRBJ2-5; 9 bases align to TRBD2. The V gene's germline CDR1 is SGHTA and CDR2 FQGNSA. After removal of 6 bases from V and 4 bases from J, the junction contained 3 bases not matched to a gene. CDR3 length equals 13 residues. CDR3 region: CASREAGGETQYF. The CDR3 bases are TGTGCCAGCAGGGAAGCGGGGGGAGAGACCCAGTACTTC. Drawing the rest from reference TRBV7-2 and TRBJ2-5, the complete variable domain is GAGVSQSPSNKVTEKGKDVELRCDPISGHTALYWYRQSLGQGLEFLIYFQGNSAPDKSGLPSDRFSAERTGGSVSTLTIQRTQQEDSAVYLCASREAGGETQYFGPGTRLLVL.

CDR3 DNA: TGTGCCAGCAGTTTATCGAGGGGGGGTGGCTACACCTTC. Translating gives CASSLSRGGGYTF. This chain links TRBV12-3 or TRBV12-4 with TRBJ1-2; possibly TRBD1 for D (6 bases). Trimming removed 2 bases at V and 7 bases at J, with 11 bases between. The CDR3 extends over 13 amino acids.

This clone turned up a few times. The chain has TRBV11-3 and TRBJ2-7, with D possibly matching TRBD1 (5 bases). V was trimmed by 5 bases and J by 2 bases, leaving 10 bases between them. Germline CDR1 SGHNT, CDR2 YENEEA. This CDR3 region has 13 residues. The CDR3 DNA is TGTGCCAGCAGCATGGACACAACCTACGAGCAGTACTTC. This codes for CASSMDTTYEQYF.

The chain combines TRBV6-5 with TRBJ2-7, with D possibly being TRBD1 (5 bases). Trimming stripped 6 bases from V and 2 bases from J, with 17 bases between. This CDR3 is built from 15 residues. Germline CDR1 and CDR2: MNHEY and SVGAGI. The CDR3 protein is CASSRHRGPAYEQYF. The CDR3 DNA reads TGTGCCAGCAGCCGACATAGGGGTCCCGCCTACGAGCAGTACTTC.

The chain joins TRBV19 to TRBJ2-7; 9 nucleotides line up with TRBD1. Losses at the gene ends were 5 bases for V and 2 bases for J; bases not matched to a gene: 10. This CDR3 spans 16 amino acids. Germline V gene data show CDR1 as LNHDA and CDR2 as SQIVND (reference sequence). The CDR3 sequence: CASSPQGALPTYEQYF. CDR3 nucleotides: TGTGCCAGTAGTCCACAGGGGGCGCTCCCAACCTACGAGCAGTACTTC.

The chain links TRBV5-4 to TRBJ2-5; TRBD1 matches 11 bases. J gave up 4 bases and V 4 bases, and 12 bases lay outside the gene matches. Germline CDR1 SGHNT, CDR2 YYREEE (reference sequence). This CDR3 has 17 residues. CDR3 sequence reads: CASSPSRGQGARETQYF. The CDR3 DNA reads TGTGCCAGCAGCCCATCCCGAGGACAGGGGGCTAGAGAGACCCAGTACTTC.

This rearrangement joins TRBV11-3 to TRBJ2-5; D possibly corresponds to TRBD1 (6 bases). The CDR3 sequence is 14 residues long. Per germline, CDR1 SGHNT and CDR2 YENEEA. V shed 1 base and J shed 4 bases, with 10 bases lying between them. In DNA, the CDR3 is TGTGCCAGCAGCTTAGCAGGGGACATAGAGACCCAGTACTTC. Its protein product is CASSLAGDIETQYF. Supplemented by reference TRBV11-3 and TRBJ2-5, the full variable domain reads EAGVVQSPRYKIIEKKQPVAFWCNPISGHNTLYWYLQNLGQGPELLIRYENEEAVDDSQLPKDRFSAERLKGVDSTLKIQPAELGDSAVYLCASSLAGDIETQYFGPGTRLLVL.

This clone was recorded a few times. The CDR3: CASRADPTNSPLHF. The CDR3, as DNA: TGTGCCAGCAGGGCGGATCCTACTAATTCACCCCTCCACTTT. The chain combines TRBV28 with TRBJ1-6; no clear D gene. Trimming left V 6 bases short and J 6 bases short, with 12 bases between. CDR3 length: 14 amino acids. The germline V gene has CDR1 MDHEN and CDR2 SYDVKM.

The V gene is TRBV5-4, the J gene TRBJ2-7; D may be TRBD2 (6 bases). V lost 4 bases and J lost 2, with 22 bases in between. Germline V lookup: CDR1 SGHNT, CDR2 YYREEE (reference sequence). CDR3 size: 17 residues. CDR3 sequence reads: CASSPPRLEGLTYEQYF. In DNA, the CDR3 is TGTGCCAGCAGCCCGCCACGGCTGGAGGGCCTTACCTACGAGCAGTACTTC.

The chain joins TRBV7-2 to TRBJ1-6, with D perhaps TRBD1 (5 bases). The CDR3 consists of 15 residues. Trimming left V 2 bases short and J 14 bases short, with 19 bases between. Germline values: CDR1 SGHTA, CDR2 FQGNSA. CDR3 sequence reads: CASSLRSLGVSALHF. The DNA for the CDR3 is TGTGCCAGCAGCTTAAGGAGTCTAGGGGTTTCGGCCCTCCACTTT.

J is TRBJ2-3 and V is TRBV6-1; the match to TRBD1 covers 9 bases. The CDR3 consists of 15 residues. Germline assignment: CDR1 MNHNS and CDR2 SASEGT. V was pared by 1 base and J by 2 bases, with 1 base of the junction left unmatched. CDR3 nucleotide sequence: TGTGCCAGCAGTGAAGGGACAGGGGCCACAGATACGCAGTATTTT. Translating gives CASSEGTGATDTQYF.

The chain combines TRBV15 with TRBJ2-3; TRBD1 aligns across 10 bases. CDR3 size: 16 residues. J was trimmed by 2 bases and V by 5 bases; bases with no gene match: 7. CDR1 and CDR2 from the germline V gene are LNHNV and YYDKDF (reference sequence). CDR3 protein: CATSVRDRGYTDTQYF. The DNA of the CDR3 is TGTGCCACCAGCGTACGGGACAGGGGATACACAGATACGCAGTATTTT.

The rearrangement uses TRBV7-8 and TRBJ2-1, with D possibly TRBD2 on 5 matching bases. The CDR3 has 15 amino acids. Germline CDR1 is SGHVS and CDR2 is FQNEAQ. V dropped 5 bases and J dropped 4 bases, with 15 bases sitting between them. CDR3 in amino acids: CASSATGSAYNEQFF. The CDR3 DNA reads as TGTGCCAGCAGCGCGACGGGGTCCGCTTACAATGAGCAGTTCTTC.

The chain couples TRBV6-5 to TRBJ2-7, with 7 positions matching TRBD1. The germline V gene has CDR1 MNHEY and CDR2 SVGAGI. The CDR3 spans 14 residues. Trimming removed 5 bases from V and 6 bases from J; junction bases left unmatched: 10. The CDR3 reads CASSMTGIFGEQYF. Written as DNA, the CDR3 is TGTGCCAGCAGTATGACAGGGATTTTCGGCGAGCAGTACTTC.

V usage is TRBV19 and J usage is TRBJ1-1; D might be TRBD1 (6 bases). Germline values: CDR1 LNHDA, CDR2 SQIVND (reference sequence). The CDR3 spans 15 residues. Between the trimmed V and J ends, which lost 5 bases and 6 bases, there was a span of 19 bases. For the CDR3, the DNA is TGTGCCAGTAGTCCCCGCGGGGGGGGCGCAGCTGAAGCTTTCTTT. This sequence encodes CASSPRGGGAAEAFF.